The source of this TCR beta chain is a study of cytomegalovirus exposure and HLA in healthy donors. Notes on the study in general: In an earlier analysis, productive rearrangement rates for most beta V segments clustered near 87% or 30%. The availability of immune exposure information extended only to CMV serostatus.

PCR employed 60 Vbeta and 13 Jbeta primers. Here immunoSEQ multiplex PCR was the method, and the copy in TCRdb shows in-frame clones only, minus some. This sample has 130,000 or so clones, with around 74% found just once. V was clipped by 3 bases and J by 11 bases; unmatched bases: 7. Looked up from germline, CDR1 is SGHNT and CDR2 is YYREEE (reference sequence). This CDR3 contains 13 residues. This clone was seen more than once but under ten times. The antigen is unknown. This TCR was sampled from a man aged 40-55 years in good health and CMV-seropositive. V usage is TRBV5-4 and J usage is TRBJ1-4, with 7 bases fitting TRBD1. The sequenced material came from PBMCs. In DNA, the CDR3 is TGTGCCAGCAGCTACAGGGGTGATAGGAAACTGTTTTTT. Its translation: CASSYRGDRKLFF.